These 23 T cell receptor beta chains were sequenced from one sample in a study of blood T cell repertoires in COVID-19. Some clones are missing from TCRdb's copy, which holds only in-frame ones; the method was immunoSEQ multiplex PCR. Of 200,000 to 250,000 clones in the sample, roughly 85% are singletons; the top ten hold 2.9%. Sequencing input: peripheral blood. These receptors all come from a man aged 50 to 60 who had recovered from COVID-19.

CDR3 residues: CASSLGGGAPHEQFF. In DNA, the CDR3 is TGTGCCAGCAGCTTAGGCGGGGGAGCCCCCCATGAGCAGTTCTTC. The rearrangement uses TRBV7-9 and TRBJ2-1; 7 bases agree with TRBD2. Germline CDR1 is SEHNR and CDR2 is FQNEAQ (reference sequence). This CDR3 is built from 15 residues. The V segment lost 1 base and the J segment 8 bases; nucleotides outside the gene matches: 8.

This clone was counted a few times. This chain joins TRBV5-1 and TRBJ1-1, with D tentatively TRBD1 (5 bases). V was pared by 5 bases and J by 1 base, with 12 bases between. The CDR3 loop spans 14 amino acids. Germline V CDR1 and CDR2: SGHRS, YFSETQ. The DNA of the CDR3 is TGCGCCAGCAGGTCATCGGGGGAGAACACTGAAGCTTTCTTT. Translation gives CASRSSGENTEAFF.

The chain couples TRBV11-2 to TRBJ2-7; perhaps TRBD2 as D (5 bases). This CDR3 is 15 amino acids long. V lost 0 bases, J lost 1 base, and 10 bases lay in between. The V gene's germline CDR1 is SGHAT and CDR2 FQNNGV. Here the CDR3 DNA reads TGTGCCAGCAGCTTAGATATCCTAGCTTCCTACGAGCAGTACTTC. Residues: CASSLDILASYEQYF.

The chain recombines TRBV14 with TRBJ2-1, with TRBD2 matching over 8 bases. CDR1 is SGHDN, CDR2 FVKESK, per germline. J lost 3 bases, V lost 4 bases, and 2 bases had no gene match. The CDR3 has 14 residues. The CDR3 reads CASSLAGNYNEQFF. CDR3 nucleotide sequence: TGTGCCAGCAGCCTAGCGGGAAACTACAATGAGCAGTTCTTC.

This rearrangement joins TRBV9 to TRBJ2-3; 7 bases agree with TRBD1. Germline V gene sequence: CDR1 SGDLS, CDR2 YYNGEE. V was pared by 0 bases and J by 4 bases, with 8 bases of the junction left unmatched. The CDR3 is 16 residues long. CDR3 loop: CASSVAMTGTADTQYF. For the CDR3, the DNA is TGTGCCAGCAGCGTAGCCATGACAGGGACAGCAGATACGCAGTATTTT.

The chain links TRBV20-1 to TRBJ2-1; D is perhaps TRBD2 (5 bases). The V and J ends lost 3 bases and 7 bases respectively, with 19 bases between them. The CDR3 totals 15 residues. Germline values: CDR1 DFQATT, CDR2 SNEGSKA (reference sequence). CDR3 DNA: TGCAGTGCTAGTCATACCGGAGGATCCCCGAATGAGCAGTTCTTC. Translation: CSASHTGGSPNEQFF.

The chain is built from TRBV5-1 and TRBJ2-7; 9 bases map to TRBD1. Trimming took 4 bases from V and 2 from J; bases not matched to a gene: 10. The CDR3 contains 16 residues. The V gene's germline CDR1 is SGHRS and CDR2 YFSETQ. The DNA for the CDR3 is TGCGCCAGCAGCCACTCCGGACAGGGGACCCCCTACGAGCAGTACTTC. This sequence encodes CASSHSGQGTPYEQYF.

The rearrangement joins TRBV2 to TRBJ1-1; 8 positions match TRBD1. CDR1 is SNHLY and CDR2 is FYNNEI in the germline V gene. This CDR3 region has 14 residues. After removal of 7 bases from V and 4 bases from J, the junction contained 8 bases not matched to a gene. CDR3 in DNA: TGTGCCAGCAATGACAGGGGCGCCGGCACTGAAGCTTTCTTT. This gives the protein CASNDRGAGTEAFF.

The rearrangement joins TRBV7-9 to TRBJ2-5; TRBD1 aligns across 7 bases. The CDR3 covers 15 residues. CDR1 and CDR2 (germline): SEHNR, FQNEAQ (reference sequence). V shed 2 bases and J 4 bases; nucleotides not matched to a gene: 7. The CDR3 is CASSLRDSSAETQYF. The CDR3 DNA is TGTGCCAGCAGCTTACGGGACAGTAGTGCAGAGACCCAGTACTTC.

The V call is TRBV19, the J call TRBJ2-5; the D gene is possibly TRBD1 (5 bases). Germline V gives CDR1 LNHDA, CDR2 SQIVND (reference sequence). V lost 9 bases and J 1 base, leaving 24 bases between the germline ends. The CDR3 covers 17 residues. CDR3 in amino acids: CASSPRHGRAPQETQYF. DNA of the CDR3: TGTGCCAGCTCCCCGCGACACGGCAGGGCCCCCCAAGAGACCCAGTACTTC.

The CDR3 DNA reads as TGTGCCAGCAGCGTCGCCGGGGCCGGGGGGGGGCAGTACTTC. This translates into CASSVAGAGGGQYF. J is TRBJ2-7 and V is TRBV9; the match to TRBD2 covers 8 bases. Germline lookup yields CDR1 SGDLS and CDR2 YYNGEE. The CDR3 loop spans 14 amino acids. V lost 2 bases, J lost 9 bases, and 10 bases stayed unmatched.

The rearrangement uses TRBV11-2 and TRBJ2-1; D unresolved. Germline V CDR1 and CDR2: SGHAT, FQNNGV. The CDR3 extends over 10 amino acids. V gave up 5 bases and J gave up 15 bases, with 11 bases separating them. The CDR3 loop reads CASSNGPPFF. The CDR3 DNA is TGTGCCAGCAGCAACGGTCCTCCGTTCTTC.

Regarding this clone: Other nucleotide sequences in the sample specify the same CDR3. The chain carries TRBV5-1 and TRBJ2-1; tentatively, D is TRBD2 (5 bases). CDR1 is SGHRS and CDR2 is YFSETQ in the germline V gene. The germline V and J ends were trimmed by 0 bases and 0 bases, with 7 bases remaining between them. This CDR3 is built from 15 residues. The CDR3 spells CASSLGGSSYNEQFF. Here the CDR3 DNA reads TGCGCCAGCAGCTTGGGTGGGAGCTCCTACAATGAGCAGTTCTTC.

This clone was seen once. CDR3 coding DNA: TGTGCCAGCAGTCTACCGGAGTATAATTCACCCCTCCACTTT. Protein product: CASSLPEYNSPLHF. The rearrangement uses TRBV27 and TRBJ1-6; D unresolved. This CDR3 contains 14 residues. Germline lookup yields CDR1 MNHEY and CDR2 SMNVEV (reference sequence). Trimming cost V 5 bases and J 4 bases, with 9 bases left between them.

The table lists this clone with a few counts. This chain uses TRBV28 with TRBJ1-2; D gene uncertain. CDR1 is MDHEN, CDR2 SYDVKM, per germline. The length of the CDR3 is 13 residues. Trimming pared 2 bases from V and 10 bases from J, leaving 14 bases between. The CDR3 region is CASSLPHSLFYTF. In DNA form, the CDR3 reads TGTGCCAGCAGTTTACCCCACAGCCTTTTCTACACCTTC.

For the CDR3, the DNA is TGTGCCAGCAGACAGACCTACTCTGGGGCCAACGTCCTGACTTTC. Residues: CASRQTYSGANVLTF. The chain has TRBV27 and TRBJ2-6; unclear D gene. With 6 bases removed from V and 0 bases from J, the gap between germline ends came to 9 bases. The V gene's germline CDR1 is MNHEY and CDR2 SMNVEV (reference sequence). The CDR3 is 15 residues long. Drawing the rest from reference TRBV27 and TRBJ2-6, the complete variable domain is EAQVTQNPRYLITVTGKKLTVTCSQNMNHEYMSWYRQDPGLGLRQIYYSMNVEVTDKGDVPEGYKVSRKEKRNFPLILESPSPNQTSLYFCASRQTYSGANVLTFGAGSRLTVL.

DNA of the CDR3: TGTGCCAGCAGCCCCGGGACTAGCGGTGGGAATGAGCAGTTCTTC. Translated: CASSPGTSGGNEQFF. The chain employs TRBV11-2 and TRBJ2-1; 11 positions agree with TRBD2. The CDR3 runs to 15 residues. Germline V gives CDR1 SGHAT, CDR2 FQNNGV. The J segment lost 7 bases and the V segment lost 5 bases, leaving 7 bases of the junction unmatched.

The V call is TRBV18, the J call TRBJ2-5, with 9 bases aligning to TRBD1. Germline V gene lookup returns CDR1 KGHSH and CDR2 LQKENI. With V trimmed by 2 bases and J by 4 bases, 14 bases remained unmatched. CDR3 length: 18 amino acids. The CDR3 sequence is CASSPAYVGTGWRETQYF. The CDR3 DNA is TGTGCCAGCTCACCAGCCTACGTCGGGACAGGGTGGAGAGAGACCCAGTACTTC.

This chain connects TRBV3-1 (or the pseudogene TRBV3-2) to TRBJ2-2; 8 nucleotides align to TRBD1. The CDR3 contains 18 residues. CDR1 is LGHDT, CDR2 YNNKEL, per germline (reference sequence). Unmatched junction bases numbered 7, after V lost 1 base and J lost 0 bases. This chain's CDR3 is CASSQVHAGGSNTGELFF. The CDR3 DNA is TGTGCCAGCAGCCAAGTCCACGCAGGGGGCTCGAACACCGGGGAGCTGTTTTTT.

V is TRBV19 and J is TRBJ2-2; 10 bases fit TRBD2. This CDR3 comprises 16 residues. The trim removed 6 bases at V and 3 bases at J, leaving 7 bases unmatched. Germline assignment: CDR1 LNHDA and CDR2 SQIVND (reference sequence). CDR3 nucleotides: TGTGCCAGTAGATTCACTAGCGGGATCTACACCGGGGAGCTGTTTTTT. It yields the protein CASRFTSGIYTGELFF.

The V gene is TRBV6-6, the J gene TRBJ1-6, with a weak D call TRBD1 (6 bases). CDR1 and CDR2 from the germline V gene are MNHNY and SVGAGI (reference sequence). V gave up 6 bases and J gave up 5 bases, with 20 bases separating them. The CDR3 runs 17 residues. CDR3 region: CASSRGTQGQNNSPLHF. For the CDR3, the DNA is TGTGCCAGCAGCCGAGGGACACAGGGCCAGAATAATTCACCCCTCCACTTT.

This clone came up a few times. The genes are TRBV27 and TRBJ1-5; 8 nucleotides match TRBD1. Germline loops: CDR1 MNHEY, CDR2 SMNVEV (reference sequence). This CDR3 is built from 16 residues. V shed 6 bases, J shed 2 bases, and the junction held 9 bases outside the gene matches. The chain's CDR3 is CASSPSGGGGNQPQHF. The DNA for the CDR3 is TGTGCCAGCAGCCCCTCAGGGGGCGGCGGCAATCAGCCCCAGCATTTT.

This clone was counted only a few times. The chain recombines TRBV5-6 with TRBJ1-2, with D maybe TRBD1 (6 bases). The germline V gene has CDR1 SGHDT and CDR2 YYEEEE. The V gene lost 0 bases and the J gene lost 0 bases, with 15 bases spanning the gap. There are 17 residues in the CDR3. CDR3 DNA sequence: TGTGCCAGCAGCTTGGCCGCAGGGGTGGGAGCTAACTATGGCTACACCTTC. It specifies CASSLAAGVGANYGYTF.